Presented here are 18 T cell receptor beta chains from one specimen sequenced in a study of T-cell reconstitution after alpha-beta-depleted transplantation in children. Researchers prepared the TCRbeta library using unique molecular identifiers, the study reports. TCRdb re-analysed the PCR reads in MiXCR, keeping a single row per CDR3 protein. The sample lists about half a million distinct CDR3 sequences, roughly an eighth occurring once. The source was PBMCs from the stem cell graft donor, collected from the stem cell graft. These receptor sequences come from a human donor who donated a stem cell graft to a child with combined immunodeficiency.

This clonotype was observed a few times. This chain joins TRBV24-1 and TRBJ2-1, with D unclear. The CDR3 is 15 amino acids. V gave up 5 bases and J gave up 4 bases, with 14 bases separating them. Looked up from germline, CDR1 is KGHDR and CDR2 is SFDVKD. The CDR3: CATSGYTDGYNEQFF. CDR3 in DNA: TGTGCCACCAGTGGTTACACGGACGGTTACAATGAGCAGTTCTTC.

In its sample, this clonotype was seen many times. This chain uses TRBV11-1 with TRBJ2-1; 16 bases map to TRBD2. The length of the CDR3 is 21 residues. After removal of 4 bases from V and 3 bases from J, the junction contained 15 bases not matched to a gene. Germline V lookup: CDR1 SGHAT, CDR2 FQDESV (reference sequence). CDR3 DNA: TGTGCCAGCAGCTCGGAGAAGGGACTAGCGGGAGGGCCTGACCTCTACAATGAGCAGTTCTTC. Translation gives CASSSEKGLAGGPDLYNEQFF. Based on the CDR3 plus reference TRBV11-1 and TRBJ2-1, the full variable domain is EAEVAQSPRYKITEKSQAVAFWCDPISGHATLYWYRQILGQGPELLVQFQDESVVDDSQLPKDRFSAERLKGVDSTLKIQPAELGDSAMYLCASSSEKGLAGGPDLYNEQFFGPGTRLTVL.

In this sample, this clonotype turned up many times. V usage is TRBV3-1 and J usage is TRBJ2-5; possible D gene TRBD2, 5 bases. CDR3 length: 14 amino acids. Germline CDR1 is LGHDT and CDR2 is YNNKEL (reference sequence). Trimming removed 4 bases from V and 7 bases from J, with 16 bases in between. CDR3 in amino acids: CASSLQTSAGTQYF. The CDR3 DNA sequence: TGTGCCAGCAGCCTCCAGACATCCGCGGGGACCCAGTACTTC.

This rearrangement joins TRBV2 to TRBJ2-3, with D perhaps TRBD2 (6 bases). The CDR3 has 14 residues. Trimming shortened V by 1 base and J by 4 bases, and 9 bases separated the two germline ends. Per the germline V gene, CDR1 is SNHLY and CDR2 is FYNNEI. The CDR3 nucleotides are TGTGCCAGCAGTGAAGGGTGGAGGGCAGATACGCAGTATTTT. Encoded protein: CASSEGWRADTQYF. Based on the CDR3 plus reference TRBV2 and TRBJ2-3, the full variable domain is EPEVTQTPSHQVTQMGQEVILRCVPISNHLYFYWYRQILGQKVEFLVSFYNNEISEKSEIFDDQFSVERPDGSNFTLKIRSTKLEDSAMYFCASSEGWRADTQYFGPGTRLTVL.

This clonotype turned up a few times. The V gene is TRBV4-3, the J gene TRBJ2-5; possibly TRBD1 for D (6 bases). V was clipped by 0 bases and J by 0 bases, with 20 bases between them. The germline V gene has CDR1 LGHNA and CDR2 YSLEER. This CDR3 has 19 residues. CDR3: CASSQDFRQGIGNQETQYF. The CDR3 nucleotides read TGCGCCAGCAGCCAAGATTTCAGGCAGGGGATTGGGAACCAAGAGACCCAGTACTTC.

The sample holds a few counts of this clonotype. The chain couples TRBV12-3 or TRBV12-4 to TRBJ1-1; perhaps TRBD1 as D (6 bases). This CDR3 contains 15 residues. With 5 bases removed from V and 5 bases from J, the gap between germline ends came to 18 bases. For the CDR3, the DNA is TGTGCCAGCAGTCGTTCATTACATAGGGGGACTGAAGCTTTCTTT. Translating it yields CASSRSLHRGTEAFF.

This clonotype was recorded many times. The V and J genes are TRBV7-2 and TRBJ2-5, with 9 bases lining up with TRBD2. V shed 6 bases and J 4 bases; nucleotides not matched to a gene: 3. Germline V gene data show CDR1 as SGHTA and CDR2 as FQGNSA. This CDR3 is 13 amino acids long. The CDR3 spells CASSLLAGETQYF. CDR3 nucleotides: TGTGCCAGCAGTTTACTAGCGGGAGAGACCCAGTACTTC.

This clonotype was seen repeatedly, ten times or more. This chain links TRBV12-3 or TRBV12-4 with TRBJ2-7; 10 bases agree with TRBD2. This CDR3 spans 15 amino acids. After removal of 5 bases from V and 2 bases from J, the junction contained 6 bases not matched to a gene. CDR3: CASSQRTSGTYEQYF. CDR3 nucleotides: TGTGCCAGCAGTCAACGGACTAGCGGCACCTACGAGCAGTACTTC.

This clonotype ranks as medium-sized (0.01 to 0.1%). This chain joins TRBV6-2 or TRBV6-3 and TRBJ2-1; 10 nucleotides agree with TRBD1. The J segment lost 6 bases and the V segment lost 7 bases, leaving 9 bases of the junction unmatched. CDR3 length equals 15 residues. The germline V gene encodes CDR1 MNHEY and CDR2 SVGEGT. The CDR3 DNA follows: TGTGCCAGCAATTCCGGGACAGGGGAGAGCAATGAGCAGTTCTTC. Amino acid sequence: CASNSGTGESNEQFF.

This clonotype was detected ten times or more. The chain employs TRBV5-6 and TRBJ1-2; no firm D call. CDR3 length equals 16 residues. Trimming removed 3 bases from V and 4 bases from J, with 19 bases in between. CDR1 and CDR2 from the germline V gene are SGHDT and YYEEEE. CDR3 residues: CASSSSVGSLAYGYTF. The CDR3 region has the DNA TGTGCCAGCAGCTCCTCGGTAGGGTCGCTAGCCTATGGCTACACCTTC.

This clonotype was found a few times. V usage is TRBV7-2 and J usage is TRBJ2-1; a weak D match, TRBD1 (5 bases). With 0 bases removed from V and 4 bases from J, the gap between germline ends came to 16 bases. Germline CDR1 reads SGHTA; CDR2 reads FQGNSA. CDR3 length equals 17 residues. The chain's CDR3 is CASSLAGGGDSYNEQFF. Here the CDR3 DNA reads TGTGCCAGCAGCTTAGCCGGTGGTGGCGACAGTTACAATGAGCAGTTCTTC. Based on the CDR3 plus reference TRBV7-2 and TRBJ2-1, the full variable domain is GAGVSQSPSNKVTEKGKDVELRCDPISGHTALYWYRQSLGQGLEFLIYFQGNSAPDKSGLPSDRFSAERTGGSVSTLTIQRTQQEDSAVYLCASSLAGGGDSYNEQFFGPGTRLTVL.

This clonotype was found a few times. For the CDR3, the DNA is TGTGCCAGCAGCTTAAACTCACTAGCGGGAGGGCCTCGAGAGACCCAGTACTTC. Translated: CASSLNSLAGGPRETQYF. This sequence joins TRBV6-2 or TRBV6-3 and TRBJ2-5; 13 bases map to TRBD2. The CDR3 runs 18 residues. Trimming removed 6 bases from V and 4 bases from J; junction bases left unmatched: 14. The germline gives CDR1 MNHEY, CDR2 SVGEGT.

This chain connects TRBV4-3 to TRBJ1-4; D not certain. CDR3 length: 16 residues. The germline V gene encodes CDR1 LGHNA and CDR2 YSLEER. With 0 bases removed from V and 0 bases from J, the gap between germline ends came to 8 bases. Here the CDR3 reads CASSQEVRATNEKLFF. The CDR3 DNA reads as TGCGCCAGCAGCCAAGAGGTCAGAGCAACTAATGAAAAACTGTTTTTT.

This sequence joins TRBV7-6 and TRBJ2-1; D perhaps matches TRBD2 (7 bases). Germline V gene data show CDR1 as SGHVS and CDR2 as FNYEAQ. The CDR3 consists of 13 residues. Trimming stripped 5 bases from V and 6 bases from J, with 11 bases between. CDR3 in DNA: TGTGCCAGCAGCGGGGGGGCCACCAATGAGCAGTTCTTC. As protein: CASSGGATNEQFF.

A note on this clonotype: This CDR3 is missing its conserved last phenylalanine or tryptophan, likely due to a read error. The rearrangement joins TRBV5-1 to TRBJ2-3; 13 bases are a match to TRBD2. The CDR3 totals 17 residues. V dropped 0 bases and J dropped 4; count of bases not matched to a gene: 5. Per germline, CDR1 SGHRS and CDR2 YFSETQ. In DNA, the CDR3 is TGCGCCAGCAGCTTGGCCCCCGGACTAGCGGGAGCAGATACGCAGTATTGT. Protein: CASSLAPGLAGADTQYC.

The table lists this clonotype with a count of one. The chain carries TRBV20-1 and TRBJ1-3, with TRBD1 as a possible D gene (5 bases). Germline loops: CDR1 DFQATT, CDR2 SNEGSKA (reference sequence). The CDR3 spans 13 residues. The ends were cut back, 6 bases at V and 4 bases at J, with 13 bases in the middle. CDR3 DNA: TGCAGTGCGCCCTCGGGGGTCGGAAACACCATATATTTT. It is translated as CSAPSGVGNTIYF.

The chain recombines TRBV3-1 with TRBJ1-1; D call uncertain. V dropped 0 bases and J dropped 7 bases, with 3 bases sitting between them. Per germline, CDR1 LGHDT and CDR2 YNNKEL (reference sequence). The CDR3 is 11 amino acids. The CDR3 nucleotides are TGTGCCAGCAGCCAAGAAAGTGAAGCTTTCTTT. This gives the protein CASSQESEAFF.

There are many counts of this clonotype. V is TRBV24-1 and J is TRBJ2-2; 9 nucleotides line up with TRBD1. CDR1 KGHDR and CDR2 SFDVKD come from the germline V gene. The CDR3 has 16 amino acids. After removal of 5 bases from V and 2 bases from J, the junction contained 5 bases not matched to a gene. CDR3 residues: CATSGQDRGNTGELFF. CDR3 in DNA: TGTGCCACCAGTGGCCAGGACAGGGGTAACACCGGGGAGCTGTTTTTT.